A selection of T cell receptor beta chains follows, all from one sample in a study of cytomegalovirus exposure and HLA in healthy donors. Profiled with immunoSEQ multiplex PCR; TCRdb holds only in-frame clones, not every one. With under 45,000 clones in the sample, the ten largest clones hold 3.5% to 4%. The source material was PBMCs. The receptors here all came from a male donor in good health and CMV-seronegative. CDR3s include the opening cysteine and the closing phenylalanine or tryptophan. The order of the fields is D gene, CDR3 length, V gene, J gene, CDR3 DNA, CDR3 protein. The D gene is left open where the match is weak.

d_call: .
cdr3_length: 14
v_call: TRBV7-2
j_call: TRBJ2-3
cdr3_nt: TGTGCCAGCAGCTTAACAGGACCAGTTGATACGCAGTATTTT
cdr3_aa: CASSLTGPVDTQYF

d_call: .
cdr3_length: 14
v_call: TRBV5-1
j_call: TRBJ1-1
cdr3_nt: TGCGCCAGCAGCTTTGACGTGGGGGGCACTGAAGCTTTCTTT
cdr3_aa: CASSFDVGGTEAFF

d_call: .
cdr3_length: 13
v_call: TRBV5-4
j_call: TRBJ1-5
cdr3_nt: TGTGCCAGCAGCCAGGATAGCAATCAGCCCCAGCATTTT
cdr3_aa: CASSQDSNQPQHF

d_call: .
cdr3_length: 15
v_call: TRBV2
j_call: TRBJ1-6
cdr3_nt: TGTGCCAGCACTCAAGCAACAGGGAGTAATTCACCCCTCCACTTT
cdr3_aa: CASTQATGSNSPLHF

d_call: .
cdr3_length: 13
v_call: TRBV18
j_call: TRBJ1-2
cdr3_nt: TGTGCCAGCTCACCGTCATTGGAGTATGGCTACACCTTC
cdr3_aa: CASSPSLEYGYTF

d_call: TRBD1
cdr3_length: 14
v_call: TRBV6-1
j_call: TRBJ1-4
cdr3_nt: TGTGCCAGCACAGGGGGCTCGACTAATGAAAAACTGTTTTTT
cdr3_aa: CASTGGSTNEKLFF

d_call: TRBD1
cdr3_length: 15
v_call: TRBV6-1
j_call: TRBJ1-2
cdr3_nt: TGTGCCAGCAGGCGAGGACAGGGATACAACTATGGCTACACCTTC
cdr3_aa: CASRRGQGYNYGYTF

d_call: .
cdr3_length: 15
v_call: TRBV28
j_call: TRBJ1-4
cdr3_nt: TGTGCCAGCAGTTTTGAGGGGGCAACTAATGAAAAACTGTTTTTT
cdr3_aa: CASSFEGATNEKLFF

d_call: .
cdr3_length: 13
v_call: TRBV6-1
j_call: TRBJ1-1
cdr3_nt: TGTGCCAGCAGTGACCGGGGTTACACTGAAGCTTTCTTT
cdr3_aa: CASSDRGYTEAFF

d_call: TRBD1
cdr3_length: 16
v_call: TRBV6-1
j_call: TRBJ1-5
cdr3_nt: TGTGCCAGCAGTGCCCGGACAGGGGGCATCGGTCAGCCCCAGCATTTT
cdr3_aa: CASSARTGGIGQPQHF

d_call: .
cdr3_length: 13
v_call: TRBV6-1
j_call: TRBJ1-1
cdr3_nt: TGTGCCAGCAGTCCCCAGCGGCAGGGGGAAGCTTTCTTT
cdr3_aa: CASSPQRQGEAFF

d_call: .
cdr3_length: 16
v_call: TRBV7-3
j_call: TRBJ2-4
cdr3_nt: TGTGCCAGCAGCTTAACTCAGGGTTTTGGCAAAAACATTCAGTACTTC
cdr3_aa: CASSLTQGFGKNIQYF

d_call: TRBD1
cdr3_length: 18
v_call: TRBV14
j_call: TRBJ2-5
cdr3_nt: TGTGCCAGCAGCCAAATAGGGGACAGGAAAAGGGACCAAGAGACCCAGTACTTC
cdr3_aa: CASSQIGDRKRDQETQYF

d_call: .
cdr3_length: 15
v_call: TRBV29-1
j_call: TRBJ2-2
cdr3_nt: TGCAGCGTTATTGACAGGCACGTCAACACCGGGGAGCTGTTTTTT
cdr3_aa: CSVIDRHVNTGELFF

d_call: TRBD1
cdr3_length: 15
v_call: TRBV19
j_call: TRBJ1-1
cdr3_nt: TGCGCCAGTAGTACGATAGACAGGGCGAACACTGAAGCTTTCTTT
cdr3_aa: CASSTIDRANTEAFF

d_call: .
cdr3_length: 15
v_call: TRBV6-6
j_call: TRBJ2-7
cdr3_nt: TGTGCCAGCAGTTACCCTGACAGGAGCTCCTACGAGCAGTACTTC
cdr3_aa: CASSYPDRSSYEQYF

d_call: TRBD1
cdr3_length: 14
v_call: TRBV7-3
j_call: TRBJ1-1
cdr3_nt: TGTGCCAGCAGCTTTGGACAGGGGAACACTGAAGCTTTCTTT
cdr3_aa: CASSFGQGNTEAFF

d_call: .
cdr3_length: 16
v_call: TRBV27
j_call: TRBJ1-6
cdr3_nt: TGTGCCAGCAGTTTTGGACAGAGCTCCTATAATTCACCCCTCCACTTT
cdr3_aa: CASSFGQSSYNSPLHF

d_call: TRBD2
cdr3_length: 16
v_call: TRBV6-1
j_call: TRBJ2-6
cdr3_nt: TGTGCCAGCAGTGAATTCGGGGGGTCTGGGGCCAACGTCCTGACTTTC
cdr3_aa: CASSEFGGSGANVLTF

d_call: TRBD2
cdr3_length: 15
v_call: TRBV5-1
j_call: TRBJ2-3
cdr3_nt: TGCGCCAGCAGCTTGGCGGGGGGTTTCACAGATACGCAGTATTTT
cdr3_aa: CASSLAGGFTDTQYF

d_call: TRBD1
cdr3_length: 15
v_call: TRBV27
j_call: TRBJ1-6
cdr3_nt: TGTGCCAGCCAGCGGACAGGGTCGTATAATTCACCCCTCCACTTT
cdr3_aa: CASQRTGSYNSPLHF

d_call: .
cdr3_length: 16
v_call: TRBV28
j_call: TRBJ1-5
cdr3_nt: TGTGCCAGCAGCTTGAGGTACAGGGCCCCCAATCAGCCCCAGCATTTT
cdr3_aa: CASSLRYRAPNQPQHF

d_call: TRBD1
cdr3_length: 15
v_call: TRBV11-2
j_call: TRBJ2-7
cdr3_nt: TGTGCCAGCAGCCCCTACGCAGGGGGTATAAACGAGCAGTACTTC
cdr3_aa: CASSPYAGGINEQYF

d_call: .
cdr3_length: 12
v_call: TRBV7-9
j_call: TRBJ2-7
cdr3_nt: TGTGCCAGCGCCGGGAGCTCCTACGAGCAGTACTTC
cdr3_aa: CASAGSSYEQYF

d_call: .
cdr3_length: 13
v_call: TRBV6-5
j_call: TRBJ2-7
cdr3_nt: TGTGCCAGCAGCAGAAAAATCTCCTACGAGCAGTACTTC
cdr3_aa: CASSRKISYEQYF

d_call: TRBD1
cdr3_length: 16
v_call: TRBV13
j_call: TRBJ1-1
cdr3_nt: TGTGCCAGCAGCTTCCCGACAGGGGGAATTAACACTGAAGCTTTCTTT
cdr3_aa: CASSFPTGGINTEAFF

d_call: .
cdr3_length: 17
v_call: TRBV7-9
j_call: TRBJ1-2
cdr3_nt: TGTGCCAGCAGCTTAGTCTCGGCGAGGAAGGAGGACTATGGCTACACCTTC
cdr3_aa: CASSLVSARKEDYGYTF

d_call: .
cdr3_length: 16
v_call: TRBV13
j_call: TRBJ2-3
cdr3_nt: TGTGCCAGCAGCTTCTCTCCAGGGTCCTCTCCAGATACGCAGTATTTT
cdr3_aa: CASSFSPGSSPDTQYF

d_call: .
cdr3_length: 15
v_call: TRBV7-9
j_call: TRBJ2-7
cdr3_nt: TGTGCCAGCAGCTTAGGGACTTCTGATGGGTACGAGCAGTACTTC
cdr3_aa: CASSLGTSDGYEQYF

d_call: .
cdr3_length: 15
v_call: TRBV4-1
j_call: TRBJ1-2
cdr3_nt: TGCGCCAGCAGCCAAGGGTCCCAGGGAAACTATGGCTACACCTTC
cdr3_aa: CASSQGSQGNYGYTF

d_call: .
cdr3_length: 15
v_call: TRBV10-1
j_call: TRBJ2-2
cdr3_nt: TGCGCCAGCAGTGAGCCCGGGGGAAACACCGGGGAGCTGTTTTTT
cdr3_aa: CASSEPGGNTGELFF

d_call: .
cdr3_length: 16
v_call: TRBV6-6
j_call: TRBJ1-5
cdr3_nt: TGTGCCAGCAGTTACTCGAGAACAGGGTTGGATCAGCCCCAGCATTTT
cdr3_aa: CASSYSRTGLDQPQHF

d_call: TRBD2
cdr3_length: 16
v_call: TRBV6-6
j_call: TRBJ2-7
cdr3_nt: TGTGCCAGCAGTTACTCCGGGCGGGGGGCCGTGAGGGAGCAGTACTTC
cdr3_aa: CASSYSGRGAVREQYF

d_call: TRBD1
cdr3_length: 14
v_call: TRBV19
j_call: TRBJ1-1
cdr3_nt: TGTGCCAGTAGTTTAATGACAGGGAGCACTGAAGCTTTCTTT
cdr3_aa: CASSLMTGSTEAFF

d_call: .
cdr3_length: 15
v_call: TRBV5-4
j_call: TRBJ2-3
cdr3_nt: TGTGCCAGCAGCTTTGGGCAGACGAGCACAGATACGCAGTATTTT
cdr3_aa: CASSFGQTSTDTQYF

d_call: TRBD2
cdr3_length: 14
v_call: TRBV5-1
j_call: TRBJ2-3
cdr3_nt: TGCGCCAGCAGCTTGGGGACTAGTGGAAATACGCAGTATTTT
cdr3_aa: CASSLGTSGNTQYF

d_call: TRBD1
cdr3_length: 17
v_call: TRBV5-6
j_call: TRBJ1-5
cdr3_nt: TGTGCCAGCAGCTTTAGGACAGGGGGCCTGAGCAATCAGCCCCAGCATTTT
cdr3_aa: CASSFRTGGLSNQPQHF

d_call: .
cdr3_length: 15
v_call: TRBV7-9
j_call: TRBJ2-5
cdr3_nt: TGTGCCAGCCTACAGGGGGGGGCGGCCCAAGAGACCCAGTACTTC
cdr3_aa: CASLQGGAAQETQYF

d_call: .
cdr3_length: 15
v_call: TRBV2
j_call: TRBJ2-5
cdr3_nt: TGTGCCAGTTCGAGAGGGATAGAGTACCAAGAGACCCAGTACTTC
cdr3_aa: CASSRGIEYQETQYF

d_call: TRBD1
cdr3_length: 16
v_call: TRBV2
j_call: TRBJ2-5
cdr3_nt: TGTGCCAGCAGTGAAGGGACAGGGGTCTTCGGGGAGACCCAGTACTTC
cdr3_aa: CASSEGTGVFGETQYF

d_call: .
cdr3_length: 15
v_call: TRBV12-5
j_call: TRBJ2-7
cdr3_nt: TGTGCTAGTGGTTTGGTATCCTGGGAGCAATACGAGCAGTACTTC
cdr3_aa: CASGLVSWEQYEQYF